Listed here is a single TCR beta chain. Its antigen is as yet unknown. Profiling relied on immunoSEQ multiplex PCR, and the TCRdb table lists in-frame clones only, not all of them. There are about 140,000 clones in the sample; approximately 92% occur only once, and about 3.2% lies in the top ten. Germline lookup yields CDR1 SGHVS and CDR2 FQNEAQ. V was shortened by 6 bases and J by 0 bases, with 6 bases between the two germline ends. The length of the CDR3 is 13 residues. The sample comes from a study of T cell responses to AZD1222 COVID-19 vaccine. Findings of the study overall: The breadth and depth of Spike-specific TCRs increased once two AZD1222 doses had been given.

This chain connects TRBV7-8 to TRBJ1-5, with no clear D. The sequence derives from an adult in good health. The sample here was peripheral blood, taken on day 0 of AZD1222 vaccination. The CDR3 bases are TGTGCCAGCAGGTTAAATAGCAATCAGCCCCAGCATTTT. Its translation: CASRLNSNQPQHF.